The 7 T cell receptor beta chains presented below share a single source sample, sequenced in a study of persistence of HIV-infected CD4 T cells. Which antigens these TCRs recognize remains unknown. An overlapping HIV-1 Gag peptide pool stimulated these cells at 0.95 to 1 ug/peptide/mL. Responding CD4+ T cells were sorted by upregulation of both CD40 ligand and CD69. The libraries were made with immunoSEQ version 4 in survey mode. Clones were read by immunoSEQ multiplex PCR, and TCRdb kept only the in-frame ones, dropping some. Here the sample spans around 9,900 clones, around 82% being singletons. Here the sequenced sample was CD4+ T cells sorted from PBMCs after roughly 18-hour stimulation, taken from a patient who received antiretroviral therapy. These receptors all stem from an adult woman with HIV who was CMV-seropositive.

The V gene is TRBV3-1 (or the pseudogene TRBV3-2), the J gene TRBJ1-1; D is perhaps TRBD1 (5 bases). V dropped 5 bases and J dropped 5 bases, with 6 bases sitting between them. The CDR3 totals 11 residues. The germline CDR1 and CDR2 sequences are LGHDT and YNNKEL (reference sequence). CDR3 region: CASSRGTEAFF. CDR3 nucleotides: TGTGCCAGCAGCAGGGGAACTGAAGCTTTCTTT.

This chain connects TRBV7-2 to TRBJ2-1; D call uncertain. Trimming shortened V by 2 bases and J by 5 bases, and 16 bases separated the two germline ends. In germline, CDR1 is SGHTA, CDR2 FQGNSA. The CDR3 totals 16 residues. CDR3 DNA sequence: TGTGCCAGCAGCTTAATGGGTCTAGGGAAAAACAATGAGCAGTTCTTC. This encodes CASSLMGLGKNNEQFF.

There are a few counts of this clone. The chain is built from TRBV5-1 and TRBJ1-2, with 8 bases identical to TRBD1. The ends lost 3 bases at V and 6 bases at J; junction bases unmatched: 10. Germline V CDR1 and CDR2: SGHRS, YFSETQ. This CDR3 spans 15 amino acids. The DNA of the CDR3 is TGCGCCAGCAGCTATGGACAGGGAGGAGGTAATGGCTACACCTTC. It codes for CASSYGQGGGNGYTF. Using reference TRBV5-1 and TRBJ1-2 for the parts outside the CDR3, the full variable domain is KAGVTQTPRYLIKTRGQQVTLSCSPISGHRSVSWYQQTPGQGLQFLFEYFSETQRNKGNFPGRFSGRQFSNSRSEMNVSTLELGDSALYLCASSYGQGGGNGYTFGSGTRLTVV.

The chain carries TRBV9 and TRBJ1-1; D remains ambiguous. Trimming removed 0 bases from V and 1 base from J, with 10 bases in between. CDR1 is SGDLS, CDR2 YYNGEE, per germline. This CDR3 is 15 amino acids long. The CDR3 DNA is TGTGCCAGCAGCGTAGCACCTATTCAGAACACTGAAGCTTTCTTT. It translates to CASSVAPIQNTEAFF.

This clone was seen a few times. The rearrangement uses TRBV30 and TRBJ1-1; TRBD1 is a possible D gene (6 bases). The CDR3 has 13 residues. CDR1 and CDR2 from the germline V gene are GTSNPN and SVGIG (reference sequence). V was shortened by 4 bases and J by 3 bases, with 12 bases between the two germline ends. The CDR3 here is CAWKGGQDTEAFF. The CDR3 DNA sequence: TGTGCCTGGAAAGGGGGGCAGGACACTGAAGCTTTCTTT.

This clone has more than one count but fewer than ten. The gene calls are TRBV5-1 and TRBJ2-1, with unresolved D. The CDR3 has 15 residues. Germline V gene sequence: CDR1 SGHRS, CDR2 YFSETQ. Trimming left V 0 bases short and J 0 bases short, with 7 bases between. Written as DNA, the CDR3 is TGCGCCAGCAGCTTGGAGGGCAGCTCCTACAATGAGCAGTTCTTC. Amino acids: CASSLEGSSYNEQFF.

CDR3 in amino acids: CASTSYWGSGYTF. Written as DNA, the CDR3 is TGTGCCAGCACCTCTTACTGGGGGAGCGGCTACACCTTC. The chain employs TRBV3-1 (or the pseudogene TRBV3-2) and TRBJ1-2, with D possibly matching TRBD1 (5 bases). Germline V gene lookup returns CDR1 LGHDT and CDR2 YNNKEL (reference sequence). V lost 7 bases, J lost 8 bases, and 17 bases lay in between. The CDR3 totals 13 residues.